This T cell receptor (beta chain) was documented in a study of T cell changes during pregnancy in multiple sclerosis. Germline CDR1 MNHEY, CDR2 SVGAGI. Between the trimmed V and J ends, which lost 6 bases and 0 bases, there was a span of 12 bases. The CDR3 is 14 amino acids. Using immunoSEQ multiplex PCR, the repertoire was profiled, and TCRdb retains in-frame clones only, with some absent. This sample yields some 28,000 clones, of which 85% to 95% are seen a single time; around 6.2% belongs to the top ten. The chain uses TRBV6-5 and TRBJ2-7; D gene ambiguous. Sequenced here: CD8+ T cells from peripheral blood mononuclear cells, sampled before pregnancy. The sequence was obtained from a female donor with multiple sclerosis, enrolled in a pregnancy study. The CDR3 loop reads CASSLSSISYEQYF. The CDR3 coding sequence is TGTGCCAGCAGCCTCTCCTCTATCTCCTACGAGCAGTACTTC.